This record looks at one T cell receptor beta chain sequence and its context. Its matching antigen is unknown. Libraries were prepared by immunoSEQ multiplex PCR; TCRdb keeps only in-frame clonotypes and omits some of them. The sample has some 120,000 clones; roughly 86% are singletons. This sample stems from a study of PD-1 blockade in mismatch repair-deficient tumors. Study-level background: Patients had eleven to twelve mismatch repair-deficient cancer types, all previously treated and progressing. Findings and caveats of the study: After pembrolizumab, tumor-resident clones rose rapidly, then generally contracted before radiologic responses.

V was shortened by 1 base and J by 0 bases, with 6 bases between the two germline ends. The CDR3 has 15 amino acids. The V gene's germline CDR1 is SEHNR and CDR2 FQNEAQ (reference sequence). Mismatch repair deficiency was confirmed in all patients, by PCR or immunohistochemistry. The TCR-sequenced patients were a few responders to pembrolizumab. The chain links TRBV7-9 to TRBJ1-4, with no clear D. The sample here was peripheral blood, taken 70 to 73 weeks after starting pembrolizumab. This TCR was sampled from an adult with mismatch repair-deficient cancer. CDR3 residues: CASSLGPPTNEKLFF. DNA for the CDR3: TGTGCCAGCAGCTTAGGGCCGCCAACTAATGAAAAACTGTTTTTT.